The 27 T cell receptor beta chains below come from one sample, sequenced in a study of blood T cell repertoires in COVID-19. This table comes from immunoSEQ multiplex PCR, and its TCRdb copy is limited to in-frame clones, with some not included. The sample holds about 110,000 clones, less than 75% seen once. Sequencing used peripheral blood. These receptors were obtained from a woman in her thirties or forties with acute or convalescent COVID-19.

This clone was picked up one time. The chain employs TRBV6-5 and TRBJ2-4, with D perhaps TRBD2 (6 bases). Germline V CDR1 and CDR2: MNHEY, SVGAGI. The CDR3 contains 14 residues. Trimming stripped 8 bases from V and 1 base from J, with 12 bases between. The DNA for the CDR3 is TGTGCCAGCCTTGGAGGGGTGGCCAAAAACATTCAGTACTTC. Protein sequence: CASLGGVAKNIQYF.

This chain connects TRBV7-2 to TRBJ2-3; 7 bases are shared with TRBD2. V lost 3 bases and J lost 6; bases outside the gene matches: 6. CDR1 is SGHTA and CDR2 is FQGNSA in the germline V gene. CDR3 length: 14 residues. CDR3 nucleotides: TGTGCCAGCAGCTTTGGAAGCGGGGTGGATACGCAGTATTTT. It specifies CASSFGSGVDTQYF.

The chain recombines TRBV24-1 with TRBJ2-2; D not certain. Trimming removed 5 bases from V and 4 bases from J, with 19 bases in between. The CDR3 consists of 17 residues. Germline V lookup: CDR1 KGHDR, CDR2 SFDVKD. The CDR3 DNA is TGTGCCACCAGTGTTTCTACCGGCCTAACGGGCACCGGGGAGCTGTTTTTT. This sequence encodes CATSVSTGLTGTGELFF.

V is TRBV25-1 and J is TRBJ2-7; the match to TRBD2 covers 10 bases. Unmatched junction bases numbered 8, after V lost 7 bases and J lost 5 bases. The length of the CDR3 is 14 residues. Per the germline V gene, CDR1 is MGHDK and CDR2 is SYGVNS. CDR3: CASIGLAGAHEQYF. The CDR3 nucleotides are TGTGCCAGCATAGGGCTAGCGGGGGCCCACGAGCAGTACTTC.

The rearrangement joins TRBV4-2 to TRBJ2-5, with D maybe TRBD2 (6 bases). The CDR3 runs to 13 residues. Between the trimmed V and J ends, which lost 5 bases and 5 bases, there was a span of 12 bases. Per the germline V gene, CDR1 is LGHNA and CDR2 is YNFKEQ. DNA of the CDR3: TGTGCCAGCAGCGTAGGGACTTTGGAGACCCAGTACTTC. Translated: CASSVGTLETQYF.

The V call is TRBV10-3, the J call TRBJ2-5; 12 bases agree with TRBD2. Germline-derived CDR1 and CDR2 are ENHRY and SYGVKD. The CDR3 runs to 16 residues. V shed 3 bases, J shed 2 bases, and the junction held 4 bases outside the gene matches. CDR3 nucleotides: TGTGCCATCAGTGACACGCTAGCGGGGGGGCAAGAGACCCAGTACTTC. Amino acid sequence: CAISDTLAGGQETQYF.

This clone was found a few times. V gene TRBV12-5 combines with J gene TRBJ1-1; 11 nucleotides align to TRBD1. V lost 0 bases, J lost 7 bases, and 7 bases stayed unmatched. Per the germline V gene, CDR1 is LGHNT and CDR2 is FRNRAP. This CDR3 is 16 amino acids long. CDR3 sequence (DNA): TGTGCTAGTGGTTTGGTACTGGACAGGGGGCATGGTGAAGCTTTCTTT. Protein sequence: CASGLVLDRGHGEAFF.

V gene TRBV5-1 combines with J gene TRBJ2-6; 9 bases line up with TRBD1. Germline CDR1 and CDR2: SGHRS and YFSETQ. V trimming: 0 bases; J trimming: 2 bases; junction bases outside the gene matches: 9. The CDR3 totals 19 residues. The CDR3 region has the DNA TGCGCCAGCAGCTTGGCACCGGGACAGGGAAGAACTGGGGCCAACGTCCTGACTTTC. Translated: CASSLAPGQGRTGANVLTF.

This chain connects TRBV6-2 or TRBV6-3 to TRBJ2-3; tentative D call: TRBD2 (6 bases). Deletions cut 2 bases from V and 1 base from J, with 10 bases between. CDR3 length: 15 amino acids. Germline V gene sequence: CDR1 MNHEY, CDR2 SVGEGT. CDR3 protein: CASSYGGTRTDTQYF. The DNA for the CDR3 is TGTGCCAGCAGTTACGGAGGGACTCGCACAGATACGCAGTATTTT.

This clone was seen at least ten times. The J gene is TRBJ1-1, the V gene TRBV2; 8 bases fit TRBD1. Germline V gene lookup returns CDR1 SNHLY and CDR2 FYNNEI. The CDR3 covers 13 residues. The V gene end was trimmed by 4 bases and the J gene end by 5 bases; junction bases not matched to a gene: 3. The CDR3 sequence: CASSGQGRTEAFF. CDR3 coding DNA: TGTGCCAGCAGTGGACAGGGGAGGACTGAAGCTTTCTTT.

This clone was seen once. The rearrangement joins TRBV6-5 to TRBJ2-7; possibly TRBD1 for D (6 bases). CDR3 length: 12 amino acids. Germline CDR1 reads MNHEY; CDR2 reads SVGAGI. V was trimmed by 6 bases and J by 7 bases, leaving 13 bases between them. CDR3 amino acids: CASSKQGREQYF. CDR3 DNA sequence: TGTGCCAGCAGCAAACAGGGAAGAGAGCAGTACTTC.

The rearrangement uses TRBV30 and TRBJ1-2; possible D gene TRBD1, 6 bases. Germline values: CDR1 GTSNPN, CDR2 SVGIG (reference sequence). Trimming took 0 bases from V and 3 from J, leaving 14 bases between them. The CDR3 consists of 15 residues. The CDR3 protein is CAWSVTFRGDYGYTF. CDR3 nucleotide sequence: TGTGCCTGGAGTGTAACTTTCAGGGGCGACTATGGCTACACCTTC.

The V gene is TRBV7-2, the J gene TRBJ2-4; TRBD2 is a possible D gene (6 bases). This CDR3 region has 14 residues. Germline V CDR1 and CDR2: SGHTA, FQGNSA. V shed 3 bases and J shed 4 bases, with 10 bases lying between them. CDR3 DNA: TGTGCCAGCAGCTTGACGGGGGTTAAAAACATTCAGTACTTC. It yields the protein CASSLTGVKNIQYF.

CDR3 amino acids: CASSASGNHNEKLFF. The CDR3 DNA follows: TGCGCCAGCAGCGCCTCCGGTAATCATAATGAAAAACTGTTTTTT. The chain is built from TRBV5-1 and TRBJ1-4; D gene ambiguous. Between the trimmed V and J ends, which lost 4 bases and 4 bases, there was a span of 14 bases. The CDR3 contains 15 residues. CDR1 is SGHRS and CDR2 is YFSETQ in the germline V gene.

The V gene is TRBV12-3 or TRBV12-4, the J gene TRBJ1-2, with 9 bases aligning to TRBD1. After removal of 7 bases from V and 8 bases from J, the junction contained 5 bases not matched to a gene. The CDR3 has 12 amino acids. In DNA, the CDR3 is TGTGCCAGCACCACAGGGGGCTGGGGCTACACCTTC. Amino acids: CASTTGGWGYTF.

The genes are TRBV18 and TRBJ2-3; TRBD2 matches at 8 bases. This CDR3 is built from 15 residues. Germline lookup yields CDR1 KGHSH and CDR2 LQKENI. Losses at the gene ends were 5 bases for V and 1 base for J; bases not matched to a gene: 5. The CDR3 DNA reads TGTGCCAGCTCAGGAGCGGGGGTGGGCACAGATACGCAGTATTTT. Protein sequence: CASSGAGVGTDTQYF.

V usage is TRBV5-1 and J usage is TRBJ2-1; D possibly corresponds to TRBD2 (6 bases). Trimming pared 0 bases from V and 0 bases from J, leaving 7 bases between. Germline CDR1 and CDR2: SGHRS and YFSETQ. This CDR3 region has 15 residues. CDR3 coding DNA: TGCGCCAGCAGCTTGGTGGGAGGCTCCTACAATGAGCAGTTCTTC. Protein: CASSLVGGSYNEQFF.

The V gene is TRBV7-9, the J gene TRBJ2-7; 8 nucleotides match TRBD2. With 5 bases clipped from V and 6 bases from J, the junction kept 9 bases outside the gene matches. CDR1 and CDR2 (germline): SEHNR, FQNEAQ (reference sequence). The CDR3 is 14 residues long. The CDR3 is CASSLSGLVGEQYF. CDR3 nucleotides: TGTGCCAGCAGCCTCTCGGGACTAGTGGGCGAGCAGTACTTC.

Here the CDR3 DNA reads TGTGCCAGCACTCCACAGGGTGGGGCCAAAAACATTCAGTACTTC. The encoded protein is CASTPQGGAKNIQYF. The V gene is TRBV6-5, the J gene TRBJ2-4; D may be TRBD1 (6 bases). This CDR3 region has 15 residues. Deletions cut 7 bases from V and 1 base from J, with 14 bases between. CDR1 is MNHEY, CDR2 SVGAGI, per germline.

The chain carries TRBV13 and TRBJ2-2; the match to TRBD1 covers 7 bases. V gave up 5 bases and J gave up 6 bases; unmatched junction bases: 6. This CDR3 region has 14 residues. Germline V lookup: CDR1 PRHDT, CDR2 FYEKMQ (reference sequence). CDR3 DNA: TGTGCCAGCAGCCCACCGGGGACAGCCGGGGAGCTGTTTTTT. Its protein product is CASSPPGTAGELFF.

The chain employs TRBV27 and TRBJ2-2; 7 bases line up with TRBD2. Trimming removed 5 bases from V and 6 bases from J; junction bases left unmatched: 3. The CDR3 spans 13 residues. Germline V gives CDR1 MNHEY, CDR2 SMNVEV (reference sequence). The CDR3 loop is CASSGGGAGELFF. Here the CDR3 DNA reads TGTGCCAGCAGTGGGGGGGGTGCCGGGGAGCTGTTTTTT.

This chain connects TRBV7-6 to TRBJ1-6, with a possible D match to TRBD1 (6 bases). Germline loops: CDR1 SGHVS, CDR2 FNYEAQ. The CDR3 has 16 residues. The V gene lost 5 bases and the J gene lost 0 bases, with 11 bases spanning the gap. CDR3 sequence: CASSQQGSSYNSPLHF. Written as DNA, the CDR3 is TGTGCCAGCAGCCAACAGGGAAGCTCCTATAATTCACCCCTCCACTTT. Drawing the rest from reference TRBV7-6 and TRBJ1-6, the complete variable domain is GAGVSQSPRYKVTKRGQDVALRCDPISGHVSLYWYRQALGQGPEFLTYFNYEAQQDKSGLPNDRFSAERPEGSISTLTIQRTEQRDSAMYRCASSQQGSSYNSPLHFGNGTRLTVT.

The gene calls are TRBV11-2 and TRBJ1-2; D uncertain. Germline CDR1 reads SGHAT; CDR2 reads FQNNGV. V was shortened by 0 bases and J by 2 bases, with 4 bases between the two germline ends. This CDR3 region has 13 residues. In DNA form, the CDR3 reads TGTGCCAGCAGCTTAGATGAGAACTATGGCTACACCTTC. Protein product: CASSLDENYGYTF.

In DNA form, the CDR3 reads TGTGCCAGCAGCCGGACAGTAACTAACTATGGCTACACCTTC. Its protein is CASSRTVTNYGYTF. The V gene is TRBV5-6, the J gene TRBJ1-2; D might be TRBD1 (6 bases). The V gene lost 4 bases and the J gene lost 0 bases, with 10 bases spanning the gap. Germline V lookup: CDR1 SGHDT, CDR2 YYEEEE. The CDR3 is 14 amino acids.

The V call is TRBV5-1, the J call TRBJ1-2, with 12 bases aligning to TRBD1. Looked up from germline, CDR1 is SGHRS and CDR2 is YFSETQ. The CDR3 covers 14 residues. Germline trimming cut 3 bases from V and 8 bases from J; bases unmatched to any gene: 5. The CDR3 loop is CASSSGTGGWGYTF. CDR3 sequence (DNA): TGCGCCAGCAGCTCCGGGACAGGGGGCTGGGGCTACACCTTC.

The V gene is TRBV2, the J gene TRBJ2-3; 7 bases map to TRBD1. CDR1 and CDR2 (germline): SNHLY, FYNNEI. The CDR3 consists of 14 residues. Losses at the gene ends were 7 bases for V and 3 bases for J; bases not matched to a gene: 7. CDR3 residues: CASTGQDGTDTQYF. The CDR3 DNA reads TGTGCCAGCACAGGACAGGATGGGACAGATACGCAGTATTTT.

This CDR3 reads CASSLDSGGNQPQHF. The CDR3, as DNA: TGCGCCAGCAGCTTGGACTCGGGAGGCAATCAGCCCCAGCATTTT. This chain connects TRBV5-1 to TRBJ1-5; D gene unclear. The CDR3 length is 15 residues. The V gene's germline CDR1 is SGHRS and CDR2 YFSETQ. The V gene lost 0 bases and the J gene lost 2 bases, with 9 bases spanning the gap.